The 22 T cell receptor beta chains below come from one sample, sequenced in a study of T-cell reconstitution after alpha-beta-depleted transplantation in children. A TCRbeta library incorporating unique molecular identifiers was prepared. Each CDR3 protein is one row after TCRdb ran MiXCR on the PCR reads. The table includes roughly 100,000 distinct CDR3 sequences, around 5.9% detected once. The specimen comprised PBMCs, mostly from graft donor cells, sampled 60 days after TCRalphabeta/CD19-depleted stem cell transplant. The origin of the receptors is a female patient aged 2-9 years who had a stem cell transplant for Fanconi anemia, so the T cells may come from the graft donor.

This clonotype was recorded at least ten times. V and J are TRBV5-8 and TRBJ2-3; unclear D gene. V gave up 0 bases and J gave up 2 bases, with 13 bases separating them. Germline CDR1 and CDR2: SGHTS and YDEGEE. CDR3 length: 16 amino acids. The CDR3 loop is CASSLGASRLTDTQYF. CDR3 nucleotide sequence: TGTGCCAGCAGCTTGGGAGCCTCCCGTCTCACAGATACGCAGTATTTT.

There are many counts of this clonotype. The chain joins TRBV28 to TRBJ2-5, with 7 bases that match TRBD1. The CDR3 has 13 residues. Germline CDR1 MDHEN, CDR2 SYDVKM. The junction had 6 bases not matched to a gene; V was cut back by 6 bases and J by 5 bases. DNA of the CDR3: TGTGCCAGCAGCAGATCAGGGGGTGAGACCCAGTACTTC. Amino acid sequence: CASSRSGGETQYF.

This clonotype has ten or more counts. The V and J genes are TRBV29-1 and TRBJ1-1; tentatively, D is TRBD1 (5 bases). The CDR3 is 15 amino acids. V was trimmed by 3 bases and J by 1 base, leaving 15 bases between them. CDR1 SQVTM and CDR2 ANQGSEA come from the germline V gene. CDR3 protein: CSVDRGPRGNTEAFF. CDR3 in DNA: TGCAGCGTTGATAGGGGACCCCGAGGGAACACTGAAGCTTTCTTT.

This clonotype has just a few counts. The chain has TRBV30 and TRBJ2-7, with D unclear. Germline V gene data show CDR1 as GTSNPN and CDR2 as SVGIG (reference sequence). The ends were cut back, 0 bases at V and 6 bases at J, with 12 bases in the middle. The CDR3 has 13 amino acids. The CDR3 DNA sequence: TGTGCCTGGAGTGTAAATTCCCCTCGCGAGCAGTACTTC. This gives the protein CAWSVNSPREQYF.

This clonotype was picked up a small number of times. The J gene is TRBJ2-7, the V gene TRBV15, with 14 positions matching TRBD2. The CDR3 has 15 residues. V dropped 4 bases and J dropped 4; count of bases not matched to a gene: 3. CDR1 and CDR2 from the germline V gene are LNHNV and YYDKDF (reference sequence). CDR3 nucleotide sequence: TGTGCCACCAGCAAGAGACTAGCGGGAGGGTACGAGCAGTACTTC. This translates into CATSKRLAGGYEQYF. Drawing the rest from reference TRBV15 and TRBJ2-7, the complete variable domain is DAMVIQNPRYQVTQFGKPVTLSCSQTLNHNVMYWYQQKSSQAPKLLFHYYDKDFNNEADTPDNFQSRRPNTSFCFLDIRSPGLGDTAMYLCATSKRLAGGYEQYFGPGTRLTVT.

V and J are TRBV20-1 and TRBJ2-7; 7 bases map to TRBD2. This CDR3 contains 12 residues. The V segment lost 6 bases and the J segment 3 bases; nucleotides outside the gene matches: 5. Germline assignment: CDR1 DFQATT and CDR2 SNEGSKA (reference sequence). The CDR3 protein is CSAVLAVYEQYF. The DNA of the CDR3 is TGCAGTGCAGTCCTAGCGGTCTACGAGCAGTACTTC.

This clonotype is termed medium-sized. The chain carries TRBV15 and TRBJ2-3; D call uncertain. This CDR3 contains 15 residues. Germline CDR1 LNHNV, CDR2 YYDKDF (reference sequence). Trimming removed 3 bases at V and 0 bases at J, with 10 bases between. In DNA, the CDR3 is TGTGCCACCAGCAGCCAAAGCACTAGCACAGATACGCAGTATTTT. Its protein is CATSSQSTSTDTQYF.

The table lists this clonotype with many counts. The chain uses TRBV20-1 and TRBJ2-4; tentative D call: TRBD2 (6 bases). Germline V gene lookup returns CDR1 DFQATT and CDR2 SNEGSKA (reference sequence). CDR3 size: 12 residues. V lost 2 bases and J lost 11, with 13 bases in between. The CDR3 bases are TGCAGTGCTAGACAAGCGGGTAACGTTCAGTACTTC. Encoded protein: CSARQAGNVQYF.

This clonotype showed up many times. The chain uses TRBV20-1 and TRBJ2-5; D is possibly TRBD2 (6 bases). V was clipped by 0 bases and J by 5 bases, with 19 bases between them. CDR1 DFQATT and CDR2 SNEGSKA come from the germline V gene (reference sequence). The CDR3 runs to 16 residues. CDR3 DNA: TGCAGTGCTAGAGAACAGCCTTACGGGGGTAGGGAGACCCAGTACTTC. This encodes CSAREQPYGGRETQYF.

This clonotype was counted ten times or more. The chain recombines TRBV10-3 with TRBJ1-5; 7 nucleotides align to TRBD1. V shed 5 bases and J 4 bases; nucleotides not matched to a gene: 8. The germline V gene has CDR1 ENHRY and CDR2 SYGVKD. The CDR3 is 15 residues long. The CDR3 here is CAISTGQVGNQPQHF. For the CDR3, the DNA is TGTGCCATCAGTACAGGACAGGTGGGGAATCAGCCCCAGCATTTT.

J is TRBJ2-6 and V is TRBV28; no reliable D call. Germline V CDR1 and CDR2: MDHEN, SYDVKM. V was pared by 3 bases and J by 0 bases, with 15 bases between. This CDR3 region has 18 residues. CDR3 in amino acids: CASSFQDPKYSGANVLTF. The CDR3 DNA reads as TGTGCCAGCAGTTTCCAGGACCCGAAATACTCTGGGGCCAACGTCCTGACTTTC.

This clonotype was detected many times. The chain is built from TRBV7-6 and TRBJ1-4; D gene uncertain. V was pared by 0 bases and J by 0 bases, with 8 bases between. From germline, CDR1 is SGHVS and CDR2 FNYEAQ. CDR3 length equals 16 residues. CDR3 loop: CASSLAGSATNEKLFF. CDR3 sequence (DNA): TGTGCCAGCAGCTTAGCAGGGTCCGCAACTAATGAAAAACTGTTTTTT. Full variable domain (remainder filled in from reference TRBV7-6 and TRBJ1-4): GAGVSQSPRYKVTKRGQDVALRCDPISGHVSLYWYRQALGQGPEFLTYFNYEAQQDKSGLPNDRFSAERPEGSISTLTIQRTEQRDSAMYRCASSLAGSATNEKLFFGSGTQLSVL.

This clonotype has ten or more counts. The chain couples TRBV5-1 to TRBJ2-1, with 11 bases matching TRBD2. In germline, CDR1 is SGHRS, CDR2 YFSETQ. V was pared by 2 bases and J by 7 bases, with 8 bases of the junction left unmatched. The CDR3 length is 16 residues. The CDR3: CASSFIIAGGTNEQFF. In DNA form, the CDR3 reads TGCGCCAGCAGCTTCATAATAGCGGGAGGGACGAATGAGCAGTTCTTC.

This clonotype came up many times. J is TRBJ2-1 and V is TRBV7-3; 7 bases align to TRBD1. The CDR3 covers 15 residues. Per the germline V gene, CDR1 is SGHTA and CDR2 is FQGTGA. Trimming at V came to 5 bases and at J to 7 bases, leaving 11 bases not matched to a gene. CDR3 residues: CASSHSGTADNEQFF. CDR3 DNA: TGTGCCAGCAGCCACTCCGGGACAGCAGATAATGAGCAGTTCTTC.

This clonotype occurred many times. This sequence joins TRBV12-3 or TRBV12-4 and TRBJ1-3, with D tentatively TRBD1 (6 bases). CDR3 size: 14 residues. Trimming removed 6 bases from V and 3 bases from J, with 12 bases in between. The CDR3 coding sequence is TGTGCCAGCAGCCCAGGGGTTTATGGAAACACCATATATTTT. It codes for CASSPGVYGNTIYF.

This clonotype has a count of ten or more. The J gene is TRBJ2-5, the V gene TRBV18; TRBD2 might be the D (6 bases). The CDR3 sequence is 15 residues long. V was shortened by 0 bases and J by 2 bases, with 10 bases between the two germline ends. Germline V gene sequence: CDR1 KGHSH, CDR2 LQKENI. CDR3 DNA: TGTGCCAGCTCACCACCCGTAGCGGAGCAAGAGACCCAGTACTTC. Amino acid sequence: CASSPPVAEQETQYF.

In this sample, this clonotype turned up a few times. This chain links TRBV27 with TRBJ2-2; possibly TRBD2 for D (5 bases). The V gene lost 10 bases and the J gene lost 4 bases, with 13 bases spanning the gap. The CDR3 totals 13 residues. The V gene's germline CDR1 is MNHEY and CDR2 SMNVEV (reference sequence). The CDR3 DNA reads TGTGCCATCAGAGGGCGGTCCACCGGGGAGCTGTTTTTT. It yields the protein CAIRGRSTGELFF.

The sample holds a few counts of this clonotype. The chain combines TRBV5-5 with TRBJ2-2; 7 nucleotides agree with TRBD1. There are 15 residues in the CDR3. In germline, CDR1 is SGHKS, CDR2 YYEKEE (reference sequence). Trimming cost V 4 bases and J 7 bases; bases outside gene matches: 10. The CDR3 region is CASSPTTGAGGELFF. In DNA form, the CDR3 reads TGTGCCAGCAGCCCGACCACAGGGGCCGGCGGGGAGCTGTTTTTT.

This clonotype was observed a few times. The chain carries TRBV3-1 and TRBJ2-3, with TRBD2 identical over 9 bases. In germline, CDR1 is LGHDT, CDR2 YNNKEL (reference sequence). The V segment lost 0 bases and the J segment 5 bases; nucleotides outside the gene matches: 6. This CDR3 spans 16 amino acids. The CDR3 DNA follows: TGTGCCAGCAGCCAAGAGAGGCTAGCGGGGTTAGATACGCAGTATTTT. It codes for CASSQERLAGLDTQYF.

The table lists this clonotype with many counts. The rearrangement links TRBV20-1 to TRBJ2-7; a possible D gene is TRBD1 (6 bases). The CDR3 runs 13 residues. Germline CDR1 DFQATT, CDR2 SNEGSKA (reference sequence). The V end lost 5 bases, the J end lost 3 bases, and 14 bases lay between the germline ends. The CDR3 nucleotides are TGCAGTGCTCCTACGGGACACTACTACGAGCAGTACTTC. Translating gives CSAPTGHYYEQYF.

This clonotype was recorded at least ten times. The chain couples TRBV7-3 to TRBJ2-1; D may be TRBD1 (5 bases). The V gene lost 2 bases and the J gene lost 7 bases, with 6 bases spanning the gap. The CDR3 sequence is 12 residues long. Germline V gives CDR1 SGHTA, CDR2 FQGTGA. CDR3 sequence reads: CASSLGANEQFF. The DNA for the CDR3 is TGTGCCAGCAGCTTAGGGGCTAATGAGCAGTTCTTC.

This clonotype turned up a few times. J is TRBJ2-7 and V is TRBV6-1; D is possibly TRBD1 (6 bases). Trimming removed 2 bases from V and 2 bases from J, with 7 bases in between. CDR3 size: 13 residues. The V gene's germline CDR1 is MNHNS and CDR2 SASEGT. The CDR3 protein is CASSEPGAYEQYF. The CDR3 nucleotides are TGTGCCAGCAGTGAACCAGGGGCCTACGAGCAGTACTTC.